Here is one T cell receptor beta chain with its context. Its antigen remains unidentified. The sample belongs to a study of beta chain features in type 1 diabetes. As for the study in general: Healthy donors resembled patients in age, gender and cell yields.

Points from the study as a whole: TCRB CDR3s from Type 1 diabetes patients were moderately but significantly shorter in all four CD4+ subsets.

The investigators reverse transcribed all of the isolated RNA, so they sequenced expressed TCRB transcripts. Approximately 3.4 million reads, on average, came from each naive, central memory and regulatory T cell sample. Clones were sequenced by immunoSEQ multiplex PCR, and TCRdb holds only the in-frame ones, with some missing. The sample yields roughly 730,000 clones, around an eighth seen once. This TCR came from a man between 18 and 35 years old with type 1 diabetes. The source material was naive CD4+ T cells from blood.

This CDR3 reads CASSSTGWTEAFF. CDR3 DNA sequence: TGTGCCAGCAGTAGCACAGGGTGGACTGAAGCTTTCTTT. The J gene is TRBJ1-1, the V gene TRBV27; D is perhaps TRBD1 (6 bases). The CDR3 loop spans 13 amino acids. V was shortened by 5 bases and J by 5 bases, with 12 bases between the two germline ends. In germline, CDR1 is MNHEY, CDR2 SMNVEV (reference sequence).